The subject of this entry is one T cell receptor (beta chain). Antigen unknown. A unique molecular identifier was carried by every single TCR cDNA molecule. TCRdb processed the 5' RACE reads anew with MiXCR; each CDR3 protein has one entry. Of over 9,500 distinct CDR3 sequences in the sample, 15% to 20% were seen once. The sample is drawn from a study of spatial heterogeneity in lung cancer. About the research overall: A consistent excess of beta-chain over alpha-chain sequences was detected.

Study outcomes and limitations: There were more appearances of ubiquitous expanded tumor TCRs in blood at resection than at follow-up.

Specified time point: sample taken at primary tumor resection. Unsorted whole RNA samples from tumor, nontumor lung or frozen PBMC were sequenced. Donation came from 70 or so patients with untreated early-stage non-small cell lung cancer. Source: PBMCs, taken at surgery. This clonotype was obtained from a male donor with early-stage non-small cell lung cancer.

CDR3 DNA sequence: TGCGCCAGCAGCCAAGAGGGGGTAGGACTAGCCGATAACAATGAGCAGTTCTTC. Its protein is CASSQEGVGLADNNEQFF. This chain links TRBV4-1 with TRBJ2-1, with 8 bases matching TRBD2. This CDR3 is built from 18 residues. From germline, CDR1 is MGHRA and CDR2 YSYEKL. The V gene end was trimmed by 0 bases and the J gene end by 5 bases; junction bases not matched to a gene: 12.